The entry below gives a single T cell receptor (beta chain) sequence along with its context. The data were obtained in a study of blood T cells in healthy people across ages. Together with a sample-barcoded 5' primer, a J-beta primer mix was included in a second PCR lasting about 6 to 11 cycles. TCRdb processed the 5' RACE reads anew with MiXCR; each CDR3 protein has one entry. The sample contains about 1.4 million distinct CDR3 sequences, approximately 60% of which appear only once. CDR1 is SGHRS and CDR2 is YFSETQ in the germline V gene. V lost 6 bases, J lost 3 bases, and 10 bases lay in between. CDR3 length equals 12 residues.

This TCR was recovered from a man aged 18 to 30 in good health. This chain uses TRBV5-1 with TRBJ2-7; D ambiguous. The sequenced material came from blood. CDR3 sequence (DNA): TGCGCCAGCAATTTGGGTGACTACGAGCAGTACTTC. It translates to CASNLGDYEQYF.